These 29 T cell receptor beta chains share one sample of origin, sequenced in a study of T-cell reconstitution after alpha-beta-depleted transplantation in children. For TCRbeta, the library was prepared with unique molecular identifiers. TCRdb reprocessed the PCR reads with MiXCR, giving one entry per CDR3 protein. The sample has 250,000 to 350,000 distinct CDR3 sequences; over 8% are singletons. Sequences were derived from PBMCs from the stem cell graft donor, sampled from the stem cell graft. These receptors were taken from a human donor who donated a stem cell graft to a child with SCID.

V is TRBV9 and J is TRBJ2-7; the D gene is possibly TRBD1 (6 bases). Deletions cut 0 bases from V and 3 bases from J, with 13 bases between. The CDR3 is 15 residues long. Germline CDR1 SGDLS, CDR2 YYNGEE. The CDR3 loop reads CASSVAWTEDYEQYF. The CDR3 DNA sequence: TGTGCCAGCAGCGTAGCTTGGACAGAGGACTACGAGCAGTACTTC.

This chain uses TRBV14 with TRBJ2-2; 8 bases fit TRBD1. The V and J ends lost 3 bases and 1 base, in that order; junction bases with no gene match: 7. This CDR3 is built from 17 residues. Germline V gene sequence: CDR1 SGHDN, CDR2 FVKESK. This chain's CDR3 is CASSQDMTGVNTGELFF. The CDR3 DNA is TGTGCCAGCAGCCAGGACATGACAGGGGTGAACACCGGGGAGCTGTTTTTT.

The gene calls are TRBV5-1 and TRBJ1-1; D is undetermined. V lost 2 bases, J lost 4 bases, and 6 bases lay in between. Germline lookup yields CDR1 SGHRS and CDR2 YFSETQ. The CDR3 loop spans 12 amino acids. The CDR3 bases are TGCGCCAGCAGCTTCGACCTCACTGAAGCTTTCTTT. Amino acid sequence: CASSFDLTEAFF.

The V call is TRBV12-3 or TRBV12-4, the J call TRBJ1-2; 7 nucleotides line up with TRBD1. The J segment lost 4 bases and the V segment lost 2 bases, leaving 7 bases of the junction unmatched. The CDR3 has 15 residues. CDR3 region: CASSLSGRGSYGYTF. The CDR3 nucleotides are TGTGCCAGCAGTTTATCTGGCAGGGGGAGCTATGGCTACACCTTC.

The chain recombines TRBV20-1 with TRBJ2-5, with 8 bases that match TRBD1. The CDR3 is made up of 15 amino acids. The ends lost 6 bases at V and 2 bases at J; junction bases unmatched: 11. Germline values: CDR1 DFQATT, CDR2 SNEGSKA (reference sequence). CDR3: CSAADRDRTQETQYF. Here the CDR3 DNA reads TGCAGTGCCGCGGACAGGGACCGTACTCAAGAGACCCAGTACTTC.

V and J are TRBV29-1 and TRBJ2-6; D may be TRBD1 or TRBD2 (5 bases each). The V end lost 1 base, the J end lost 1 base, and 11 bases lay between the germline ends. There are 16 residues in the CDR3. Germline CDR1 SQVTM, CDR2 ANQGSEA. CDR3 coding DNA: TGCAGCGTTGAAGGGCACGAGGGGTCTGGGGCCAACGTCCTGACTTTC. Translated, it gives CSVEGHEGSGANVLTF.

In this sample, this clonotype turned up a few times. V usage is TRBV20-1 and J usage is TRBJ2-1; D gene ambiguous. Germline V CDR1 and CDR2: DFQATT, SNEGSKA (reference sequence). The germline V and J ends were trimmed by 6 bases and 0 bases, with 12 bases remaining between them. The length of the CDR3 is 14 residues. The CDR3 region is CSAVAPSSYNEQFF. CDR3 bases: TGCAGTGCCGTTGCACCAAGCTCCTACAATGAGCAGTTCTTC.

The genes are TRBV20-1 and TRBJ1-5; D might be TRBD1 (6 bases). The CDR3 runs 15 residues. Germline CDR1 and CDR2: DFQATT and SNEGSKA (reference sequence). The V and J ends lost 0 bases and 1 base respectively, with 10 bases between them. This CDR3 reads CSARDPRGSNQPQHF. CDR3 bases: TGCAGTGCTAGAGATCCCAGGGGCAGCAATCAGCCCCAGCATTTT.

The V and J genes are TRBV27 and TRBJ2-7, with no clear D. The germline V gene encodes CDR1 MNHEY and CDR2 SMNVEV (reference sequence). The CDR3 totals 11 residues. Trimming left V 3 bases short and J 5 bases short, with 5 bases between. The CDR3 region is CASSFMDEQYF. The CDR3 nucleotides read TGTGCCAGCAGTTTCATGGACGAGCAGTACTTC.

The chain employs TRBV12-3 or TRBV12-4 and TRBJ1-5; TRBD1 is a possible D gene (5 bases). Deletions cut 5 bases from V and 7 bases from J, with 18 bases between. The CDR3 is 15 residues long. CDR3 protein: CASSPVGGWFQPQHF. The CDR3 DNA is TGTGCCAGCAGTCCGGTGGGGGGATGGTTCCAGCCCCAGCATTTT.

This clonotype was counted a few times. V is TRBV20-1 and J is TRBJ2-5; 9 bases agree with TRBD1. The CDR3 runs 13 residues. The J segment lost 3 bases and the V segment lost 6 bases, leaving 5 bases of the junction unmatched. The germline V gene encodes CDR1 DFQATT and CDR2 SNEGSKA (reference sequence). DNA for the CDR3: TGCAGTGCCACCCGGACAGGGGAAGAGACCCAGTACTTC. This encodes CSATRTGEETQYF.

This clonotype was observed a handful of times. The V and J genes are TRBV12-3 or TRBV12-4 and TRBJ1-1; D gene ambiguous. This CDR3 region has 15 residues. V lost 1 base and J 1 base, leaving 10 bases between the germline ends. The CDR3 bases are TGTGCCAGCAGTTTAGGGCCGGACCCGAACACTGAAGCTTTCTTT. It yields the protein CASSLGPDPNTEAFF.

This chain's CDR3 is CASSTDGYEQYF. CDR3 sequence (DNA): TGCGCCAGCAGCACGGACGGCTACGAGCAGTACTTC. This chain connects TRBV5-1 to TRBJ2-7; D gene uncertain. The V end was cut by 4 bases, the J end by 3 bases, with 8 bases between. The CDR3 loop spans 12 amino acids. Germline V gives CDR1 SGHRS, CDR2 YFSETQ.

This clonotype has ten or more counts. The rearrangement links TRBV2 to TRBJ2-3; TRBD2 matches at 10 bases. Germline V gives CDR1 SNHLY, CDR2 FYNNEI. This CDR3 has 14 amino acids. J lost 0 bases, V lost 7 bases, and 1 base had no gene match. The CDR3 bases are TGTGCCAGCATACTAGCGGGGAGCACAGATACGCAGTATTTT. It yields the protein CASILAGSTDTQYF. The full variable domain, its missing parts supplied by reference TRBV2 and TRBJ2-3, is EPEVTQTPSHQVTQMGQEVILRCVPISNHLYFYWYRQILGQKVEFLVSFYNNEISEKSEIFDDQFSVERPDGSNFTLKIRSTKLEDSAMYFCASILAGSTDTQYFGPGTRLTVL.

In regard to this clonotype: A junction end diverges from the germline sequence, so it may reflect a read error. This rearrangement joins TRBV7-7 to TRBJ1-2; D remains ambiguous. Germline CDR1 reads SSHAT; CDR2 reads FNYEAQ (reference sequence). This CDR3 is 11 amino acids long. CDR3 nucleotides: TGTGCTAGCATCCCTACGGGTGGCTACACCTTC. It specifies CASIPTGGYTF.

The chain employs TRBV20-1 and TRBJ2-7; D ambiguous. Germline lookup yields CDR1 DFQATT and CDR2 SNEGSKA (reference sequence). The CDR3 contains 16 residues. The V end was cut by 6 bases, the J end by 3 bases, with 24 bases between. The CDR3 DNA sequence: TGCAGTGCCTCCCACCCCGAAAGGGTGGTGAACTACGAGCAGTACTTC. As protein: CSASHPERVVNYEQYF.

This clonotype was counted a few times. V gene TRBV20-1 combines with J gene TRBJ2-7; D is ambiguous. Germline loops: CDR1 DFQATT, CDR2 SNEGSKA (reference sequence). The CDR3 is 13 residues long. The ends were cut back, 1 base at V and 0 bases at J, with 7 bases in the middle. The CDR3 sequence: CSARATSSYEQYF. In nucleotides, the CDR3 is TGCAGTGCTAGAGCGACATCCTCCTACGAGCAGTACTTC.

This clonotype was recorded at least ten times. DNA for the CDR3: TGTGCCAGCAGGCTAGAGGTGGCGCAGTATTTT. Translation: CASRLEVAQYF. The rearrangement uses TRBV12-3 or TRBV12-4 and TRBJ2-3; no firm D call. The V and J ends lost 6 bases and 10 bases respectively, with 11 bases between them. The CDR3 sequence is 11 residues long.

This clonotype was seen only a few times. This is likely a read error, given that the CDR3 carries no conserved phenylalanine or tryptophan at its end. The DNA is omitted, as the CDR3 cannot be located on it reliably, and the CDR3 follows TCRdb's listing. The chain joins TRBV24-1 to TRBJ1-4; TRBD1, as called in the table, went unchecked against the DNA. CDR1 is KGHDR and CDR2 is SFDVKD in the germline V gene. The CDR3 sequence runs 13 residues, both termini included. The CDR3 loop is CATSDAKPGQSVI.

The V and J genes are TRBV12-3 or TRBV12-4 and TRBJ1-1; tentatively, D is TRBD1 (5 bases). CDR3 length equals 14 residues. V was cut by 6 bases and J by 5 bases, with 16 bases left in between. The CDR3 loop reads CASRPRGQGTEAFF. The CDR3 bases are TGTGCCAGCAGGCCTCGGGGCCAAGGAACTGAAGCTTTCTTT.

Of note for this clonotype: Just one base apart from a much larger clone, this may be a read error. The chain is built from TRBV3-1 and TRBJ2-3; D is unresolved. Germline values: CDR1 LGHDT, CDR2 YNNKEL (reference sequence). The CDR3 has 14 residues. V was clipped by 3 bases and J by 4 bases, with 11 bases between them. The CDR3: CASSHLENPDTQYF. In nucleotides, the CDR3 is TGTGCCAGCAGCCATTTGGAGAACCCAGATACGCAGTATTTT.

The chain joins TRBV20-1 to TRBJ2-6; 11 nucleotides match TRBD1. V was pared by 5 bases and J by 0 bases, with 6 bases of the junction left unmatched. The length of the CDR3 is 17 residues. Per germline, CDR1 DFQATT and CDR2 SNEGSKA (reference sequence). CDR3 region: CSASMGTGGSGANVLTF. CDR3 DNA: TGCAGTGCTTCGATGGGGACAGGGGGCTCTGGGGCCAACGTCCTGACTTTC.

DNA for the CDR3: TGCGCCAGCAGCTTGGGTACAGTGGGCTACGAGCAGTACTTC. Residues: CASSLGTVGYEQYF. J is TRBJ2-7 and V is TRBV5-1; D unresolved. Germline assignment: CDR1 SGHRS and CDR2 YFSETQ. The CDR3 loop spans 14 amino acids. The V gene lost 0 bases and the J gene lost 3 bases, with 10 bases spanning the gap.

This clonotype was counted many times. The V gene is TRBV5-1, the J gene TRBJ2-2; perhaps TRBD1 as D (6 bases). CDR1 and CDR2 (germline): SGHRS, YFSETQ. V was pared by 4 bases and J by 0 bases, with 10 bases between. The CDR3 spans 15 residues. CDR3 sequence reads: CASSPRTANTGELFF. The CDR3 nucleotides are TGCGCCAGCAGCCCACGGACAGCGAACACCGGGGAGCTGTTTTTT.

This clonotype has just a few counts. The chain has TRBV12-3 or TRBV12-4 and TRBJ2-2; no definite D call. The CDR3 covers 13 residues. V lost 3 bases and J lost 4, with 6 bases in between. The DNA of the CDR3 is TGTGCCAGCAGTTTCGGGCCCACCGGGGAGCTGTTTTTT. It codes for CASSFGPTGELFF.

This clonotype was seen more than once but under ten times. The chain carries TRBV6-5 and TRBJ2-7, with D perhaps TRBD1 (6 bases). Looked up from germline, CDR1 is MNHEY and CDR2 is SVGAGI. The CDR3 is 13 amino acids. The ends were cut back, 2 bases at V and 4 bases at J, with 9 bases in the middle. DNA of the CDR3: TGTGCCAGCAGTTACGGGACATTTTACGAGCAGTACTTC. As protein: CASSYGTFYEQYF.

In nucleotides, the CDR3 is TGTGCCAGCAGTGGCCGGGGACAGAGTTACTCCTACGAGCAGTACTTC. It is translated as CASSGRGQSYSYEQYF. The chain joins TRBV6-1 to TRBJ2-7; 7 bases map to TRBD1. V lost 4 bases and J lost 0; bases outside the gene matches: 9. Germline assignment: CDR1 MNHNS and CDR2 SASEGT. The CDR3 totals 16 residues.

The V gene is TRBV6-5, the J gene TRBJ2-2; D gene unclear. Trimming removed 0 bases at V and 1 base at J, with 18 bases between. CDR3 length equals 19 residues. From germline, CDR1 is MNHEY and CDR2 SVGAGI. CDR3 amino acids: CASSYSIFPRPMNTGELFF. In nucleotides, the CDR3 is TGTGCCAGCAGTTACTCGATCTTTCCTAGGCCGATGAACACCGGGGAGCTGTTTTTT.

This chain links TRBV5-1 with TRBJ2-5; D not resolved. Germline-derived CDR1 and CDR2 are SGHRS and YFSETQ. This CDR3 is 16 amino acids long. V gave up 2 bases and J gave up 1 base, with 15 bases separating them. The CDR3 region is CASSFSGTSAQETQYF. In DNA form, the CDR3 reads TGCGCCAGCAGCTTTTCGGGTACTTCGGCCCAAGAGACCCAGTACTTC.